This record concerns one TCR beta chain sequence. The data belong to a study of response to subunit inactivated influenza vaccine. The CDR3 runs to 12 residues. V dropped 5 bases and J dropped 5 bases, with 10 bases sitting between them. Germline lookup yields CDR1 SGHAT and CDR2 FQNNGV. TCRdb reprocessed the RT-PCR reads with MiXCR, giving one entry per CDR3 protein. The data contain around 600,000 distinct CDR3 sequences, 11% of them singletons. The same sample was also studied in work on T cells expressing NK-cell markers. That source reports: 5'RACE template switching with UMIs produced the TCR beta cDNA. The authors applied an anti-gamma-delta TCR antibody in several experiments, and it restricted sorting to alpha-beta TCR T cells.

The TCR originated in a man aged 45-60 years who received an inactivated influenza vaccine. V gene TRBV11-2 combines with J gene TRBJ2-7, with a tentative D call TRBD1 (6 bases). This material consisted of PBMCs from blood, taken on the day of vaccination. The CDR3 loop reads CASSLRTDEQYF. The CDR3 DNA reads TGTGCCAGCAGCCTCCGGACAGACGAGCAGTACTTC.